The 18 T cell receptor beta chains below come from one sample, sequenced in a study of stem cell transplantation in POMP-related autoinflammatory disease. Here immunoSEQ multiplex PCR was the method, and the copy in TCRdb shows in-frame clones only, minus some. In the table there are thousands of clones, 88% of which are singletons. The source was CD8+ T cells from PBMCs, collected after stem cell transplantation. The receptors originated from a human patient with POMP-related autoinflammation and immune dysregulation (PRAID). Some of the T cells may derive from the graft donor.

This chain joins TRBV10-3 and TRBJ2-3; 16 bases line up with TRBD2. With 3 bases clipped from V and 4 bases from J, the junction kept 7 bases outside the gene matches. The CDR3 totals 18 residues. Germline CDR1 ENHRY, CDR2 SYGVKD. The CDR3 reads CAISERGLAGGPADTQYF. For the CDR3, the DNA is TGTGCCATCAGTGAAAGGGGACTAGCGGGGGGGCCAGCAGATACGCAGTATTTT.

This chain joins TRBV16 and TRBJ2-1, with 9 bases identical to TRBD1. With 3 bases clipped from V and 9 bases from J, the junction kept 12 bases outside the gene matches. The germline V gene encodes CDR1 KGHSY and CDR2 FQNENV. This CDR3 is built from 16 residues. Here the CDR3 DNA reads TGTGCCAGCAGCCATTATGGACAGGGGATTCCCCTTGAGCAGTTCTTC. Translating it yields CASSHYGQGIPLEQFF.

Written as DNA, the CDR3 is TGTGCCAGCAGCTTCGGACAGGAAAGCACCGGGGAGCTGTTTTTT. Translating it yields CASSFGQESTGELFF. This chain links TRBV5-4 with TRBJ2-2, with 7 bases lining up with TRBD1. This CDR3 contains 15 residues. Germline CDR1 SGHNT, CDR2 YYREEE (reference sequence). V lost 2 bases and J lost 4; bases outside the gene matches: 5.

The count of this clone is one. The chain links TRBV6-1 to TRBJ2-5; D call uncertain. The CDR3 contains 14 residues. Germline V gene sequence: CDR1 MNHNS, CDR2 SASEGT. V lost 3 bases, J lost 4 bases, and 12 bases lay in between. The CDR3 loop reads CASSDLGPLETQYF. The CDR3 DNA reads as TGTGCCAGCAGTGATTTAGGACCCTTAGAGACCCAGTACTTC.

The chain is built from TRBV19 and TRBJ2-1; TRBD2 agrees at 7 bases. Trimming at V came to 3 bases and at J to 4 bases, leaving 3 bases not matched to a gene. Germline V gives CDR1 LNHDA, CDR2 SQIVND (reference sequence). The CDR3 extends over 14 amino acids. The CDR3 nucleotides read TGTGCCAGTAGTATTAAGGGACTATACAATGAGCAGTTCTTC. This sequence encodes CASSIKGLYNEQFF.

The J gene is TRBJ2-1, the V gene TRBV12-3 or TRBV12-4, with D perhaps TRBD2 (5 bases). V was shortened by 6 bases and J by 4 bases, with 10 bases between the two germline ends. CDR3 length: 13 residues. The CDR3 DNA follows: TGTGCCAGCAGGGCTAGCCTATACAATGAGCAGTTCTTC. It yields the protein CASRASLYNEQFF.

This chain joins TRBV9 and TRBJ2-5; D is perhaps TRBD2 (6 bases). V dropped 2 bases and J dropped 4 bases, with 15 bases sitting between them. Germline V gene lookup returns CDR1 SGDLS and CDR2 YYNGEE. This CDR3 contains 15 residues. The CDR3 DNA follows: TGTGCCAGCAGCGTTGAAGGGAGGTTTCGAGAGACCCAGTACTTC. This codes for CASSVEGRFRETQYF. Combining the CDR3 with reference TRBV9 and TRBJ2-5 gives the whole variable domain DSGVTQTPKHLITATGQRVTLRCSPRSGDLSVYWYQQSLDQGLQFLIQYYNGEERAKGNILERFSAQQFPDLHSELNLSSLELGDSALYFCASSVEGRFRETQYFGPGTRLLVL.

The V call is TRBV27, the J call TRBJ1-1; no definite D call. Germline V CDR1 and CDR2: MNHEY, SMNVEV (reference sequence). The CDR3 contains 12 residues. The V end lost 2 bases, the J end lost 8 bases, and 9 bases lay between the germline ends. DNA for the CDR3: TGTGCCAGCAGTTTAGGGCCAGGAGAAGCTTTCTTT. Protein product: CASSLGPGEAFF.

This sequence joins TRBV28 and TRBJ2-6; D not resolved. This CDR3 contains 17 residues. Germline V gene data show CDR1 as MDHEN and CDR2 as SYDVKM. Trimming removed 5 bases at V and 4 bases at J, with 18 bases between. Written as DNA, the CDR3 is TGTGCCAGCAGTCCCACCTCTTTAGTCAGAGGGGCCAACGTCCTGACTTTC. Its protein product is CASSPTSLVRGANVLTF.

This chain connects TRBV9 to TRBJ2-2; D is ambiguous. Germline V CDR1 and CDR2: SGDLS, YYNGEE. The CDR3 totals 14 residues. Deletions cut 2 bases from V and 1 base from J, with 6 bases between. The CDR3 loop is CASSVSGNTGELFF. The CDR3 nucleotides read TGTGCCAGCAGCGTGTCAGGGAACACCGGGGAGCTGTTTTTT.

This chain connects TRBV7-9 to TRBJ1-6, with D tentatively TRBD1 (5 bases). Deletions cut 1 base from V and 10 bases from J, with 11 bases between. The CDR3 runs 14 residues. Germline CDR1 SEHNR, CDR2 FQNEAQ (reference sequence). The CDR3 DNA reads as TGTGCCAGCAGCTTAGTCCAGGGTAGCTCACCCCTCCACTTT. Amino acids: CASSLVQGSSPLHF.

This clone has only a few counts. CDR3 nucleotides: TGTGCCAGCAGCCCCCGCCTAGGTCCCACCTTC. It yields the protein CASSPRLGPTF. The V call is TRBV13, the J call TRBJ1-2; no clear D. Between the trimmed V and J ends, which lost 5 bases and 13 bases, there was a span of 14 bases. Germline loops: CDR1 PRHDT, CDR2 FYEKMQ (reference sequence). This CDR3 comprises 11 residues.

The chain recombines TRBV7-8 with TRBJ1-5; 7 nucleotides line up with TRBD1. This CDR3 has 15 residues. Germline values: CDR1 SGHVS, CDR2 FQNEAQ. The V gene end was trimmed by 5 bases and the J gene end by 3 bases; junction bases not matched to a gene: 7. CDR3 region: CASSLDTGVNQPQHF. Here the CDR3 DNA reads TGTGCCAGCAGCCTTGACACAGGGGTCAATCAGCCCCAGCATTTT.

CDR3 DNA: TGCGCCAGCAGCCAAGCATGGGACGTAACTAATGAAAAACTGTTTTTT. Amino acid sequence: CASSQAWDVTNEKLFF. The rearrangement links TRBV4-1 to TRBJ1-4, with D possibly matching TRBD1 (5 bases). Trimming left V 1 base short and J 1 base short, with 10 bases between. This CDR3 has 16 amino acids. Germline lookup yields CDR1 MGHRA and CDR2 YSYEKL.

V is TRBV27 and J is TRBJ2-5; no firm D call. Germline lookup yields CDR1 MNHEY and CDR2 SMNVEV (reference sequence). The CDR3 is 16 residues long. Trimming removed 2 bases from V and 7 bases from J, with 20 bases in between. The CDR3 spells CASSLQTPPGQRTQYF. CDR3 DNA: TGTGCCAGCAGTTTACAGACACCTCCCGGCCAGCGGACCCAGTACTTC.

V gene TRBV21-1 combines with J gene TRBJ2-7; whether TRBD2, the table's D call, matches the DNA was not checked. TRBV21-1 is a pseudogene segment. CDR3 length equals 16 residues. In nucleotides, the CDR3 is TGTGCCAGCAGTCCGACTAGCGGGAGGTCCGCCTACGAGCAGTACTTC. Translated: CASSPTSGRSAYEQYF.

This clone appeared once. V usage is TRBV11-2 and J usage is TRBJ1-3; D uncertain. This CDR3 contains 14 residues. V was cut by 5 bases and J by 3 bases, with 11 bases left in between. Germline V CDR1 and CDR2: SGHAT, FQNNGV. Here the CDR3 DNA reads TGTGCCAGCAGCCTGAACTCAGGTGGAAACACCATATATTTT. It encodes CASSLNSGGNTIYF.

This clone showed up just once. V usage is TRBV15 and J usage is TRBJ1-6; no definite D call. This CDR3 spans 15 amino acids. Germline CDR1 LNHNV, CDR2 YYDKDF (reference sequence). Trimming pared 4 bases from V and 0 bases from J, leaving 7 bases between. The CDR3 is CATSTGYSYNSPLHF. CDR3 nucleotides: TGTGCCACCAGCACAGGATACTCCTATAATTCACCCCTCCACTTT. Full variable domain (outside the CDR3, taken from reference TRBV15 and TRBJ1-6): DAMVIQNPRYQVTQFGKPVTLSCSQTLNHNVMYWYQQKSSQAPKLLFHYYDKDFNNEADTPDNFQSRRPNTSFCFLDIRSPGLGDTAMYLCATSTGYSYNSPLHFGNGTRLTVT.